A selection of T cell receptor beta chains follows, all from one sample in a study of T cells after yellow fever vaccination. TCRdb analysed the 5' RACE reads with MiXCR anew, one entry per CDR3 protein. This sample has 500,000 to 650,000 distinct CDR3 sequences; approximately 13% occur once, and the top ten carry under 15%. The source was PBMCs, collected on the day of the yellow fever booster vaccination. The receptors derive from a man in his thirties or forties who received the YFV17D yellow fever vaccine. Both conserved end residues are part of each CDR3. The D gene is left open where the match is weak. Size is stated for part of the rows, as once, few or many counts, or as a class when the clone is expanded.

size	J	V	D	CDR3	DNA
-	TRBJ2-7	TRBV29-1	TRBD2	CSVALGGTGPYEQYF	TGCAGCGTTGCCCTGGGGGGGACGGGACCCTACGAGCAGTACTTC
few	TRBJ2-1	TRBV5-6	-	CASSLTASYNEQFF	TGTGCCAGCAGCTTGACGGCCTCCTACAATGAGCAGTTCTTC
-	TRBJ2-7	TRBV27	TRBD2	CASSFRGGSNSEQYF	TGTGCCAGCAGTTTTCGTGGCGGGAGTAATAGCGAGCAGTACTTC
-	TRBJ2-7	TRBV27	TRBD1	CASSPTSGGRGGEQYF	TGTGCCAGCAGTCCAACATCAGGGGGCCGAGGTGGCGAGCAGTACTTC
few	TRBJ2-2	TRBV20-1	-	CSAFGRENTGELFF	TGCAGTGCTTTCGGGCGGGAAAACACCGGGGAGCTGTTTTTT
-	TRBJ2-1	TRBV7-7	TRBD1	CASSLGTGNTNEQFF	TGTGCCAGCAGCTTAGGGACAGGGAATACCAATGAGCAGTTCTTC
many	TRBJ2-3	TRBV7-2	-	CASSGRGPTDTQYF	TGTGCCAGCAGCGGTCGTGGGCCTACAGATACGCAGTATTTT
-	TRBJ1-5	TRBV6-5	TRBD1	CASSYYRGNQPQHF	TGTGCCAGCAGTTACTACAGGGGGAATCAGCCCCAGCATTTT
few	TRBJ2-5	TRBV28	-	CASTRGYQETQYF	TGTGCCAGCACTAGGGGGTACCAAGAGACCCAGTACTTC
few	TRBJ1-2	TRBV7-8	-	CASSLEVGRGDGYTF	TGTGCCAGCAGCTTAGAGGTCGGTAGGGGCGATGGCTACACCTTC
-	TRBJ2-7	TRBV18	TRBD2	CASSGLANYEQYF	TGTGCCAGCTCTGGACTAGCGAACTACGAGCAGTACTTC
-	TRBJ2-5	TRBV4-2	TRBD1	CASSQGGGTGEETQYF	TGTGCCAGCAGCCAAGGGGGCGGGACAGGGGAAGAGACCCAGTACTTC
many	TRBJ2-5	TRBV5-1	-	CASSLRGNQETQYF	TGTGCCAGCAGCCTCAGAGGAAACCAAGAGACCCAGTACTTC
-	TRBJ2-7	TRBV3-1	TRBD2	CASSQDEIAGGSYEQYF	TGTGCCAGCAGCCAAGATGAAATAGCGGGAGGTTCCTACGAGCAGTACTTC
few	TRBJ2-5	TRBV30	-	CAWSSVEETQYF	TGTGCCTGGTCCAGCGTCGAGGAGACCCAGTACTTC
few	TRBJ2-1	TRBV6-1	TRBD2	CASAPSGRDEQFF	TGTGCCAGCGCGCCTAGCGGGAGGGATGAGCAGTTCTTC
-	TRBJ2-1	TRBV20-1	TRBD2	CSASAILAGSYNEQFF	TGCAGTGCTAGCGCGATACTAGCGGGATCCTACAATGAGCAGTTCTTC
-	TRBJ2-7	TRBV7-2	TRBD2	CASSLGTSGRRIEQYF	TGTGCCAGCAGCTTAGGGACTAGCGGGAGGCGCATCGAGCAGTACTTC
many	TRBJ2-1	TRBV14	TRBD2	CASSPRAGGGLRTDEQFF	TGTGCCAGCAGCCCCCGGGCGGGAGGGGGCCTTCGTACGGATGAGCAGTTCTTC
few	TRBJ2-1	TRBV18	-	CASSPPEVQFF	TGTGCCAGCTCACCACCTGAGGTGCAGTTCTTC
-	TRBJ2-7	TRBV21-1	-	CASSKGRADRLYEQYF	TGTGCCAGCAGCAAAGGAAGGGCGGATAGGCTTTACGAGCAGTACTTC
many	TRBJ1-1	TRBV7-2	-	CASSYSTGNTEAFF	TGTGCCAGCAGCTACTCAACAGGGAACACTGAAGCTTTCTTT